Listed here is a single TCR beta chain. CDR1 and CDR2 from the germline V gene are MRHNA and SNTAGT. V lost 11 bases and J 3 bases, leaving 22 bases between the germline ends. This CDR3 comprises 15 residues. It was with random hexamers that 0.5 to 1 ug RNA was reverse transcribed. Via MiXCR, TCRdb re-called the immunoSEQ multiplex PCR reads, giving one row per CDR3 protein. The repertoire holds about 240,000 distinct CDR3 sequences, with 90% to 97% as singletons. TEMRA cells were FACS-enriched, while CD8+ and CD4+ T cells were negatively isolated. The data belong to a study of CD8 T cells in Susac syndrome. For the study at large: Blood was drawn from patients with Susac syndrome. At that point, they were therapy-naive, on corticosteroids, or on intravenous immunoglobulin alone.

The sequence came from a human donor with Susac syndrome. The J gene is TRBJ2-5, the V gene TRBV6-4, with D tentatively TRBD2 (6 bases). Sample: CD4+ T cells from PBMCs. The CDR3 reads CARPASGGVEETQYF. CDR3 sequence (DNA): TGTGCCCGCCCGGCAAGTGGAGGGGTTGAAGAGACCCAGTACTTC.